The 5 T cell receptor beta chains below all came from one sample that was sequenced in a study of tumor-infiltrating lymphocytes in primary liver carcinoma. Both blood RNA, taken from unsorted whole blood, and germline DNA were extracted. With a constant-region primer, TCR beta cDNA was made from 500 ng of total RNA. Generation of the TCR beta libraries relied on three nested multiplex PCR rounds using slightly modified ARM-PCR. Both of the initial two PCR rounds ran for around 9 cycles and employed TRBV1-TRBV30 forward primers alongside a C-beta reverse primer. In TCRdb, the multiplex PCR reads were re-called with MiXCR into one record per CDR3 protein. This table holds 320,000 or so distinct CDR3 sequences, 65% found once. The sample was peripheral blood. The receptors derive from a man aged 40-49 years with primary liver carcinoma and hepatitis B virus infection.

This clonotype showed up just a few times. A much larger clonotype is one base distant, so this may be a read error. The chain uses TRBV29-1 and TRBJ1-3, with D hard to call. This CDR3 is 13 amino acids long. V was pared by 7 bases and J by 4 bases, with 14 bases between. CDR1 is SQVTM, CDR2 ANQGSEA, per germline. The CDR3 DNA reads TGCAGCGCGATGGGTTCGGTCGGAAACACCATATATTTT. This sequence encodes CSAMGSVGNTIYF.

This clonotype was found a few times. The gene calls are TRBV10-2 and TRBJ1-1; the D is unclear. V lost 7 bases to trimming and J lost 2 bases, with 14 bases between them. The germline gives CDR1 WSHSY, CDR2 SAAADI. This CDR3 is 14 amino acids long. The CDR3 bases are TGCGCCAGCAAATGGCAGGCAATAAACACTGAAGCTTTCTTT. Amino acids: CASKWQAINTEAFF.

Points on this clonotype: This may be a read error, as it is one base from a much larger clone. The rearrangement uses TRBV12-3 or TRBV12-4 and TRBJ2-7, with D unresolved. The CDR3 covers 15 residues. CDR3 coding DNA: TGTGCCAACAGTTTAAATGGGCAGACGGTGGACGAGCAGTACTTC. Residues: CANSLNGQTVDEQYF.

This clonotype has a handful of counts. This chain links TRBV5-1 with TRBJ2-2, with D perhaps matching TRBD2 (5 bases). This CDR3 region has 15 residues. Between the trimmed V and J ends, which lost 2 bases and 1 base, there was a span of 9 bases. Germline V gives CDR1 SGHRS, CDR2 YFSETQ. The chain's CDR3 is CASSFFGENTGELFF. The CDR3 DNA reads TGCGCCAGCAGCTTTTTCGGGGAGAACACCGGGGAGCTGTTTTTT. The whole variable domain, remainder taken from reference TRBV5-1 and TRBJ2-2, is KAGVTQTPRYLIKTRGQQVTLSCSPISGHRSVSWYQQTPGQGLQFLFEYFSETQRNKGNFPGRFSGRQFSNSRSEMNVSTLELGDSALYLCASSFFGENTGELFFGEGSRLTVL.

In the case of this clonotype: Given a much more abundant clone one base away, this may be a read error. The rearrangement joins TRBV4-2 to TRBJ1-2, with unresolved D. CDR3 length: 14 amino acids. Per germline, CDR1 LGHNA and CDR2 YNFKEQ. The CDR3 sequence: CASSQDRARVGYTF. CDR3 coding DNA: TGCGCCAGCAGCCAAGATAGGGCTCGGGTTGGCTACACCTTC.